These 19 T cell receptor beta chains share one sample of origin, sequenced in a study of OX40 agonist ivuxolimab in advanced cancers. The table came from immunoSEQ multiplex PCR; TCRdb's copy has only in-frame clones and leaves some out. The sample carries tens of thousands of clones, about nine tenths recorded once. Sequences were derived from CD4+ or CD8+ T cells sorted from blood, sampled in a trial of the OX40 agonist ivuxolimab. The origin of the receptors is an adult with an advanced solid tumor such as melanoma, head and neck, liver or kidney cancer.

This chain joins TRBV7-2 and TRBJ1-2; D not resolved. Trimming removed 5 bases from V and 7 bases from J, with 17 bases in between. Germline CDR1 SGHTA, CDR2 FQGNSA. The CDR3 covers 14 residues. CDR3: CASSPEVGRSGYTF. The CDR3 DNA reads as TGTGCCAGCAGCCCCGAGGTGGGTCGGAGTGGCTACACCTTC.

CDR3 DNA: TGTGCCATCAGTGAGTCATGGGGCACTGAAGCTTTCTTT. As protein: CAISESWGTEAFF. The chain uses TRBV10-3 and TRBJ1-1; D unresolved. V was cut by 0 bases and J by 4 bases, with 6 bases left in between. Germline V gene lookup returns CDR1 ENHRY and CDR2 SYGVKD. This CDR3 spans 13 amino acids.

The chain is built from TRBV9 and TRBJ2-7; D may be TRBD1 (5 bases). Per germline, CDR1 SGDLS and CDR2 YYNGEE. With 0 bases removed from V and 6 bases from J, the gap between germline ends came to 7 bases. The CDR3 spans 12 residues. CDR3 in amino acids: CASSVGQGEQYF. Written as DNA, the CDR3 is TGTGCCAGCAGCGTAGGCCAGGGCGAGCAGTACTTC.

The chain couples TRBV21-1 to TRBJ1-2. TRBV21-1 is classified as a pseudogene. The CDR3 has 15 amino acids. The CDR3, as DNA: TGTGCCAGCAGCTACGACGGGGAAACCGTCTATGGCTACACCTTC. Protein: CASSYDGETVYGYTF.

This chain connects TRBV25-1 to TRBJ1-2, with 7 bases aligning to TRBD1. The CDR3 has 15 amino acids. Looked up from germline, CDR1 is MGHDK and CDR2 is SYGVNS. V shed 2 bases, J shed 5 bases, and the junction held 8 bases outside the gene matches. The CDR3 loop is CASSEGGTVWYGYTF. CDR3 nucleotides: TGTGCCAGCAGTGAAGGTGGGACAGTTTGGTATGGCTACACCTTC.

This chain uses TRBV25-1 with TRBJ2-3; D gene ambiguous. The V end lost 3 bases, the J end lost 6 bases, and 7 bases lay between the germline ends. The CDR3 is 12 amino acids. Germline V gives CDR1 MGHDK, CDR2 SYGVNS. This chain's CDR3 is CASSDTADTQYF. CDR3 coding DNA: TGTGCCAGCAGTGATACCGCGGATACGCAGTATTTT. Full variable domain (rest looked up from reference TRBV25-1 and TRBJ2-3): EADIYQTPRYLVIGTGKKITLECSQTMGHDKMYWYQQDPGMELHLIHYSYGVNSTEKGDLSSESTVSRIRTEHFPLTLESARPSHTSQYLCASSDTADTQYFGPGTRLTVL.

The rearrangement joins TRBV18 to TRBJ2-5; tentatively, D is TRBD1 (5 bases). Germline CDR1 is KGHSH and CDR2 is LQKENI. Deletions cut 4 bases from V and 4 bases from J, with 16 bases between. The CDR3 extends over 15 amino acids. The CDR3 loop reads CASSRRGGQGETQYF. CDR3 in DNA: TGTGCCAGCTCACGAAGGGGTGGACAAGGAGAGACCCAGTACTTC.

V gene TRBV19 combines with J gene TRBJ2-5; a weak D match, TRBD1 (6 bases). This CDR3 spans 16 amino acids. V lost 5 bases to trimming and J lost 7 bases, with 23 bases between them. CDR1 and CDR2 from the germline V gene are LNHDA and SQIVND (reference sequence). The CDR3 nucleotides are TGTGCCAGTAGTCCACGTCTACAGGGCGTCAGGGGGACCCAGTACTTC. Protein product: CASSPRLQGVRGTQYF.

The gene calls are TRBV29-1 and TRBJ2-4, with 11 bases identical to TRBD2. The germline CDR1 and CDR2 sequences are SQVTM and ANQGSEA. Unmatched junction bases numbered 4, after V lost 5 bases and J lost 4 bases. The CDR3 runs 14 residues. The CDR3 loop reads CSVSGTSGKNIQYF. CDR3 in DNA: TGCAGCGTTTCCGGGACTAGCGGTAAAAACATTCAGTACTTC.

This sequence joins TRBV5-1 and TRBJ2-5, with TRBD2 matching over 12 bases. Unmatched junction bases numbered 6, after V lost 5 bases and J lost 4 bases. The CDR3 is 15 residues long. Germline V gene lookup returns CDR1 SGHRS and CDR2 YFSETQ. The CDR3 spells CASRRTSGTLETQYF. As DNA, the CDR3 is TGCGCCAGCAGGAGGACTAGCGGGACGCTAGAGACCCAGTACTTC.

This sequence joins TRBV14 and TRBJ1-6; possibly TRBD1 for D (6 bases). Germline assignment: CDR1 SGHDN and CDR2 FVKESK. V lost 4 bases and J 8 bases, leaving 9 bases between the germline ends. This CDR3 is 13 amino acids long. The CDR3 nucleotides read TGTGCCAGCAGCCCGCGGACAGATTCACCCCTCCACTTT. Translated: CASSPRTDSPLHF.

V gene TRBV6-5 combines with J gene TRBJ2-5, with D possibly being TRBD2 (6 bases). The CDR3 runs 14 residues. With 2 bases removed from V and 4 bases from J, the gap between germline ends came to 11 bases. Germline CDR1 is MNHEY and CDR2 is SVGAGI. This CDR3 reads CASSYLSGLETQYF. CDR3 nucleotide sequence: TGTGCCAGCAGTTACCTTAGCGGACTAGAGACCCAGTACTTC.

This chain connects TRBV19 to TRBJ1-5; the match to TRBD1 covers 8 bases. Trimming cost V 5 bases and J 2 bases; bases outside gene matches: 8. Germline CDR1 is LNHDA and CDR2 is SQIVND (reference sequence). The CDR3 totals 16 residues. CDR3 coding DNA: TGTGCCAGTAGTCCTCAGGGGGCGGTAGGCAATCAGCCCCAGCATTTT. Its translation: CASSPQGAVGNQPQHF.

This clone was detected a few times. The chain has TRBV10-3 and TRBJ2-2, with 9 bases identical to TRBD1. Germline V gives CDR1 ENHRY, CDR2 SYGVKD. V was pared by 4 bases and J by 7 bases, with 7 bases of the junction left unmatched. The CDR3 length is 15 residues. CDR3 sequence reads: CAISGTGGAGGELFF. CDR3 DNA: TGTGCCATCAGTGGCACAGGGGGCGCAGGCGGGGAGCTGTTTTTT.

The chain links TRBV19 to TRBJ1-2; TRBD1 aligns across 7 bases. The CDR3 totals 19 residues. Germline values: CDR1 LNHDA, CDR2 SQIVND (reference sequence). J gave up 0 bases and V 7 bases, and 20 bases lay outside the gene matches. CDR3 sequence reads: CASTIGSPGTAGANYGYTF. CDR3 in DNA: TGTGCCAGTACCATAGGTTCCCCCGGGACAGCCGGAGCTAACTATGGCTACACCTTC. Full variable domain (rest looked up from reference TRBV19 and TRBJ1-2): DGGITQSPKYLFRKEGQNVTLSCEQNLNHDAMYWYRQDPGQGLRLIYYSQIVNDFQKGDIAEGYSVSREKKESFPLTVTSAQKNPTAFYLCASTIGSPGTAGANYGYTFGSGTRLTVV.

V is TRBV28 and J is TRBJ2-1, with TRBD2 identical over 10 bases. J lost 9 bases, V lost 7 bases, and 15 bases had no gene match. Germline lookup yields CDR1 MDHEN and CDR2 SYDVKM. The CDR3 loop spans 16 amino acids. The CDR3 DNA sequence: TGTGCCAGCAAAGGAACCGCTAGCGGGAGTCTTGTTGAGCAGTTCTTC. Its translation: CASKGTASGSLVEQFF.

The rearrangement uses TRBV2 and TRBJ2-5, with D maybe TRBD1 (5 bases). The CDR3 consists of 14 residues. Looked up from germline, CDR1 is SNHLY and CDR2 is FYNNEI. Trimming shortened V by 7 bases and J by 5 bases, and 17 bases separated the two germline ends. This CDR3 is CASTLQGVAETQYF. CDR3 bases: TGTGCCAGCACTCTCCAAGGGGTGGCGGAGACCCAGTACTTC.

The chain uses TRBV27 and TRBJ2-3; 13 positions match TRBD2. The J segment lost 6 bases and the V segment lost 7 bases, leaving 10 bases of the junction unmatched. Germline V gene data show CDR1 as MNHEY and CDR2 as SMNVEV (reference sequence). The CDR3 covers 16 residues. In DNA form, the CDR3 reads TGTGCCAGCACGTCACTAGCGGGAGGGCCAGCCGATACGCAGTATTTT. Its translation is CASTSLAGGPADTQYF.

The chain combines TRBV5-5 with TRBJ1-5, with D uncertain. From germline, CDR1 is SGHKS and CDR2 YYEKEE (reference sequence). There are 16 residues in the CDR3. V lost 6 bases to trimming and J lost 2 bases, with 18 bases between them. The CDR3 DNA is TGTGCCAGCACCCCGAACTCGTGGGAGGGCAATCAGCCCCAGCATTTT. Its translation is CASTPNSWEGNQPQHF. Looking up the rest from reference TRBV5-5 and TRBJ1-5 gives the full variable domain: DAGVTQSPTHLIKTRGQQVTLRCSPISGHKSVSWYQQVLGQGPQFIFQYYEKEERGRGNFPDRFSARQFPNYSSELNVNALLLGDSALYLCASTPNSWEGNQPQHFGDGTRLSIL.